This section outlines one T cell receptor (beta chain) sequence together with its context. No antigen is known for it. No base-level quality is on record; no much larger clone is a single base apart. The sample belongs to a study of radiotherapy plus CTLA-4 blockade in lung cancer (dated by TCRdb to 2016 to 2018). Context from the whole study: Objective responses occurred in 18% of enrolled patients, and about 30% achieved disease control.

The library was prepared using the immunoSEQ multiplex PCR assay. The table comes from immuneACCESS by way of TCRdb, which keeps in-frame sequences with V and J called. Part of the clones is missing from these tables; in studies checked, under half for an unresolved V gene and the rest for unknown reasons. This sample lists around 15,000 clones; 72% were detected once. Roughly 50% of the sample is held by the ten biggest clonotypes. According to the germline V gene, CDR1 reads SGHVS and CDR2 reads FQNEAQ. For this chain, trimming is 0 bases at the V end and 15 bases at the J end, and the number of junction bases without a gene match is 9. The CDR3 contains 14 residues, cysteine and phenylalanine counted. Just the 42-base CDR3 DNA is kept, in frame starting at base 1. In this study, focal radiation therapy paired with CTLA-4 blockade (ipilimumab) was tested in patients who had chemo-refractory metastatic non-small-cell lung cancer.

Results and caveats for the whole study, not just this receptor: Early dynamic changes in blood T cell clones, together with increased serum interferon-beta after radiation, were reported as the strongest predictors of response. After treatment with radiotherapy and ipilimumab, TCR clones that originated in tumors expanded in peripheral blood.

The sequence links TRBV7-8 to TRBJ2-1; TRBD1 lines up with 9 middle nucleotides. Sequences were derived from peripheral blood, sampled from a patient treated with radiotherapy plus ipilimumab. This TCR derives from a human donor with non-small cell lung cancer whose response to radiotherapy plus ipilimumab could not be evaluated. The DNA is as follows: TGTGCCAGCAGCTTAGCGCTTTCCGGACAGGGGCTGTTCTTC. This translates into CASSLALSGQGLFF.